This T cell receptor beta chain stems from a study of blood T cell repertoires in COVID-19. At the level of the study: The United States, Italy and Spain supplied acute and convalescent COVID-19 samples. Sample material is recorded as cDNA or gDNA derived from T cells, B-cell-depleted T cells, or PBMCs.

Methods used by the authors: Amplified reference gene primers provided the basis for estimating nucleated cell counts. The protocol was immunoSEQ multiplex PCR, while the TCRdb copy is restricted to in-frame clones and leaves out a portion. V and J calls and clone size are given by that table; D and trimming were obtained from the DNA. The sample shows some 180,000 clones, roughly four fifths of them seen only once. The germline gives CDR1 LNHDA, CDR2 SQIVND (reference sequence). J gave up 3 bases and V 7 bases, and 5 bases lay outside the gene matches. This CDR3 region has 14 residues. The sequenced material came from peripheral blood. This clonotype originated in a man aged 50 to 59 who had recovered from COVID-19. V usage is TRBV19 and J usage is TRBJ2-2; 7 bases fit TRBD2. The CDR3 spells CASKRAGDTGELFF. The CDR3 DNA follows: TGTGCCAGTAAGAGGGCGGGGGACACCGGGGAGCTGTTTTTT.